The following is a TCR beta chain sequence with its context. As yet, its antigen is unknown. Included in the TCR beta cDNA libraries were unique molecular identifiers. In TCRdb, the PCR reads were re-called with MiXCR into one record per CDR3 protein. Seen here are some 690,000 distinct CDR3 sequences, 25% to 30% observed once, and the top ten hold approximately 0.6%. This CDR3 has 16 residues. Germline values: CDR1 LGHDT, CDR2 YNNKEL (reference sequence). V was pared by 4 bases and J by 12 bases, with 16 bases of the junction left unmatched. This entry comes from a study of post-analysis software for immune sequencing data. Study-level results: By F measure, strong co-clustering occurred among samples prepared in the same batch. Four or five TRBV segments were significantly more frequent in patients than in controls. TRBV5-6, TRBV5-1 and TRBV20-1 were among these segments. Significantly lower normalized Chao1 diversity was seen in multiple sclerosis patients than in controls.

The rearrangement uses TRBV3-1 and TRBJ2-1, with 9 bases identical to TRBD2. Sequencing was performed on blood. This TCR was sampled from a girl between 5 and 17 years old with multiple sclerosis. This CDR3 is CASSRGSGRSPLGQFF. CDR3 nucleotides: TGTGCCAGCAGCCGGGGGAGCGGGAGGTCCCCTCTTGGGCAGTTCTTC.